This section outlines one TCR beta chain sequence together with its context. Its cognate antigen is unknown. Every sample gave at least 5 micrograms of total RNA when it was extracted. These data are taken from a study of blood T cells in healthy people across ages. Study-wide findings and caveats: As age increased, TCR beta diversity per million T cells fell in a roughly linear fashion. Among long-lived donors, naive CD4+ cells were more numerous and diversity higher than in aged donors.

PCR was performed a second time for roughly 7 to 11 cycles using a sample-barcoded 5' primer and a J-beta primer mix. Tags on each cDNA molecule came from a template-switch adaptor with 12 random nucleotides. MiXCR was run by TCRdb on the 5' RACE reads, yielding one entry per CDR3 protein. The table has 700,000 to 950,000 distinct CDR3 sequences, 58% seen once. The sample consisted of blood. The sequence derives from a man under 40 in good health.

The CDR3 is CASSTTLALDTQYF. The CDR3 coding sequence is TGTGCCAGCAGCACCACGTTGGCTTTAGATACGCAGTATTTT. The chain joins TRBV11-2 to TRBJ2-3; D is unclear. There are 14 residues in the CDR3. Germline CDR1 reads SGHAT; CDR2 reads FQNNGV. V was clipped by 5 bases and J by 5 bases, with 14 bases between them.